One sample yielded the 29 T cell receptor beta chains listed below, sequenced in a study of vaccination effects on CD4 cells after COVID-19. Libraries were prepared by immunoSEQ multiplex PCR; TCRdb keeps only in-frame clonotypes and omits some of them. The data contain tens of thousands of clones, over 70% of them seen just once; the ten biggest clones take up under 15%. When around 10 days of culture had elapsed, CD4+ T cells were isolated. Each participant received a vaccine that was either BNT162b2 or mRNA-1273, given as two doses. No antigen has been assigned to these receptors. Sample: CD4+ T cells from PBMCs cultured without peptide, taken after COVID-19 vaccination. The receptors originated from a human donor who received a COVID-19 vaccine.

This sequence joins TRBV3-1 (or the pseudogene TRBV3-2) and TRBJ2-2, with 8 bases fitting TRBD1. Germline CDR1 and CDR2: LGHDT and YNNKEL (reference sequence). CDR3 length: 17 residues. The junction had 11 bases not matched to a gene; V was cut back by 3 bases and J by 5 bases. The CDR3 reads CASSQLTGEARTGELFF. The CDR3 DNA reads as TGTGCCAGCAGCCAGCTGACAGGGGAGGCGAGAACCGGGGAGCTGTTTTTT.

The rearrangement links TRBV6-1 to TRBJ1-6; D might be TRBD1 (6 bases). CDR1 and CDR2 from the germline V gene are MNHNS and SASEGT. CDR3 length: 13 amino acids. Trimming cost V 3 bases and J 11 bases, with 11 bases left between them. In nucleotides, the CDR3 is TGTGCCAGCAGTGAGGACAGAAGGGCACCCCTCCACTTT. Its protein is CASSEDRRAPLHF.

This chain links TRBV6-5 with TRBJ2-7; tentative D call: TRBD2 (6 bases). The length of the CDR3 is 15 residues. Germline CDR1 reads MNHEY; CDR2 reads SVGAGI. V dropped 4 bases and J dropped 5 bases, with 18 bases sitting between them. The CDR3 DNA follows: TGTGCCAGCAGTTCCGCGTCCCGGTGGGGGGACGAGCAGTACTTC. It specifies CASSSASRWGDEQYF.

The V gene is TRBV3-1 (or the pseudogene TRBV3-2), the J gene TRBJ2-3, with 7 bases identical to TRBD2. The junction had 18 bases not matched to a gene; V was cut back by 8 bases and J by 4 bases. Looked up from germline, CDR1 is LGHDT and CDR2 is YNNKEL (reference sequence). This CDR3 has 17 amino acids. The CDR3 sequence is CASSAGEFLTVPDTQYF. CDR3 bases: TGTGCCAGCTCTGCGGGAGAGTTTTTAACGGTACCAGATACGCAGTATTTT.

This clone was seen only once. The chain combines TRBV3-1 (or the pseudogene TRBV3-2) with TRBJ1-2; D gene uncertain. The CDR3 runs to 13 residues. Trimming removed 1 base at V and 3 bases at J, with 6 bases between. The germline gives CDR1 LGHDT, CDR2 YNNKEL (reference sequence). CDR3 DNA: TGTGCCAGCAGCCAAGCCACAGACTATGGCTACACCTTC. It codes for CASSQATDYGYTF.

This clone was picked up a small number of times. Here the CDR3 DNA reads TGTGCCAGCAGCTCTCAGGGGGCTAAGAATGAAGCTTTCTTT. It translates to CASSSQGAKNEAFF. J is TRBJ1-1 and V is TRBV5-4; 8 positions match TRBD1. V was clipped by 3 bases and J by 7 bases; unmatched bases: 8. In germline, CDR1 is SGHNT, CDR2 YYREEE (reference sequence). This CDR3 region has 14 residues.

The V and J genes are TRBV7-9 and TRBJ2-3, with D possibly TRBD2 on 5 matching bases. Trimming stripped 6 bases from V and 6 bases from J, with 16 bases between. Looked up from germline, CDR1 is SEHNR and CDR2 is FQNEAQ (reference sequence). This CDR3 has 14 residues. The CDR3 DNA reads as TGTGCCAGCAGGGGCGGGCGGCAGGTTGATACGCAGTATTTT. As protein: CASRGGRQVDTQYF.

The CDR3 loop reads CASTGGLGPYNEQFF. CDR3 DNA sequence: TGTGCCAGCACCGGAGGCCTAGGACCCTACAATGAGCAGTTCTTC. The chain combines TRBV2 with TRBJ2-1, with a possible D match to TRBD2 (5 bases). Trimming stripped 7 bases from V and 2 bases from J, with 15 bases between. The CDR3 consists of 15 residues. Per the germline V gene, CDR1 is SNHLY and CDR2 is FYNNEI.

In nucleotides, the CDR3 is TGTGCCAGCAGTTCCGCCGGGACAGGGCAGTTCTTC. Translation: CASSSAGTGQFF. This rearrangement joins TRBV12-3 or TRBV12-4 to TRBJ2-1; 8 bases agree with TRBD1. This CDR3 spans 12 amino acids. The ends lost 4 bases at V and 12 bases at J; junction bases unmatched: 5.

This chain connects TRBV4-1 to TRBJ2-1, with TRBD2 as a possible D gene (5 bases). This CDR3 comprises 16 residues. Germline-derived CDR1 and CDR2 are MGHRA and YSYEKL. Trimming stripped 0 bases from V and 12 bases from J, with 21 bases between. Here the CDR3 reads CASSQDSTTRAFGQFF. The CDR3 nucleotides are TGCGCCAGCAGCCAAGATTCTACCACTAGGGCCTTTGGGCAGTTCTTC.

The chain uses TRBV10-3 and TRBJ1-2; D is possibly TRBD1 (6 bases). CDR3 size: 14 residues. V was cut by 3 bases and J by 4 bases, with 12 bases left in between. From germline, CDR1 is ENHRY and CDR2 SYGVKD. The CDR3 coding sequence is TGTGCCATCAGTGATCCAGGGGCAATCTATGGCTACACCTTC. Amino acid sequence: CAISDPGAIYGYTF.

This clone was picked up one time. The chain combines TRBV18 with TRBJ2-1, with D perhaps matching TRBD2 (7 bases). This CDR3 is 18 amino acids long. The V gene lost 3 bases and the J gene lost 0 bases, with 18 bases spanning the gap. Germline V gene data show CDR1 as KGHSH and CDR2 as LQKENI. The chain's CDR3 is CASSPREGGSSSYNEQFF. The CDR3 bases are TGTGCCAGCTCACCCCGCGAGGGGGGGTCGAGCTCCTACAATGAGCAGTTCTTC.

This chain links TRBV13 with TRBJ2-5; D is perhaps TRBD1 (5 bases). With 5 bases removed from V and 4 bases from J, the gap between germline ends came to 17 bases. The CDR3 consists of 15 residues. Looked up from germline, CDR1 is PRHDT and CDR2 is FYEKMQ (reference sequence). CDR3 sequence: CASSRYNRGRETQYF. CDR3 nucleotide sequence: TGTGCCAGCAGCCGATACAATAGGGGCCGAGAGACCCAGTACTTC. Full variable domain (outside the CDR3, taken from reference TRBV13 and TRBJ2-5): AAGVIQSPRHLIKEKRETATLKCYPIPRHDTVYWYQQGPGQDPQFLISFYEKMQSDKGSIPDRFSAQQFSDYHSELNMSSLELGDSALYFCASSRYNRGRETQYFGPGTRLLVL.

CDR3 amino acids: CASSRTSGSYNEQFF. CDR3 coding DNA: TGTGCCAGCAGCCGGACTAGCGGATCCTACAATGAGCAGTTCTTC. The chain combines TRBV28 with TRBJ2-1, with TRBD2 matching over 10 bases. Germline V CDR1 and CDR2: MDHEN, SYDVKM. This CDR3 is 15 amino acids long. V was pared by 6 bases and J by 1 base, with 3 bases of the junction left unmatched.

This CDR3 is CASSTGTGGSREQYF. The CDR3 DNA sequence: TGTGCCAGCTCCACCGGGACAGGGGGTTCGAGGGAGCAGTACTTC. The chain uses TRBV7-2 and TRBJ2-7; 11 positions match TRBD1. Germline loops: CDR1 SGHTA, CDR2 FQGNSA. V shed 8 bases, J shed 7 bases, and the junction held 13 bases outside the gene matches. The CDR3 totals 15 residues.

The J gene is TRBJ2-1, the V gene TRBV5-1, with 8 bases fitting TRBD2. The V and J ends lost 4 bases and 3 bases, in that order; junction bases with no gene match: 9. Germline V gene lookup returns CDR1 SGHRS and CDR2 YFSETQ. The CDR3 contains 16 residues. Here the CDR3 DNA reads TGCGCCAGCAGCCCTCCGGGAGGGTCTTACTACAATGAGCAGTTCTTC. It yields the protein CASSPPGGSYYNEQFF.

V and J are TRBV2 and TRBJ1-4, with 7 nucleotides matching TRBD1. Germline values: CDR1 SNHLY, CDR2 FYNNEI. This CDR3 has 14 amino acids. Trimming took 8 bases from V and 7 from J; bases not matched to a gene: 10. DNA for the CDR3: TGTGCCAGCTGCAACAGGGGTTTGAGTGAAAAACTGTTTTTT. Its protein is CASCNRGLSEKLFF. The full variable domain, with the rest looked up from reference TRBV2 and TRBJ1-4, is EPEVTQTPSHQVTQMGQEVILRCVPISNHLYFYWYRQILGQKVEFLVSFYNNEISEKSEIFDDQFSVERPDGSNFTLKIRSTKLEDSAMYFCASCNRGLSEKLFFGSGTQLSVL.

The CDR3 DNA follows: TGTGCCAGCAGCTTATGGGATAGCAATCAGCCCCAGCATTTT. Residues: CASSLWDSNQPQHF. This chain uses TRBV7-6 with TRBJ1-5; D is undetermined. V lost 2 bases and J lost 0, with 5 bases in between. Germline-derived CDR1 and CDR2 are SGHVS and FNYEAQ. The CDR3 runs 14 residues.

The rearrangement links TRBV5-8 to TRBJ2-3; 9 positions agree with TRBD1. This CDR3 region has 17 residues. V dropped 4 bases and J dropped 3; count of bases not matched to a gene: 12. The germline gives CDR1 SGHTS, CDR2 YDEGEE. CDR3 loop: CASSKGVLGQGTDTQYF. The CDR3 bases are TGTGCCAGCAGCAAAGGGGTCCTCGGACAGGGGACAGATACGCAGTATTTT.

The CDR3 region is CASSGQGYNQPQHF. CDR3 in DNA: TGTGCCAGCAGTGGACAGGGGTACAATCAGCCCCAGCATTTT. This chain connects TRBV25-1 to TRBJ1-5; 8 positions match TRBD1. With V trimmed by 4 bases and J by 3 bases, 2 bases remained unmatched. Germline values: CDR1 MGHDK, CDR2 SYGVNS. There are 14 residues in the CDR3.

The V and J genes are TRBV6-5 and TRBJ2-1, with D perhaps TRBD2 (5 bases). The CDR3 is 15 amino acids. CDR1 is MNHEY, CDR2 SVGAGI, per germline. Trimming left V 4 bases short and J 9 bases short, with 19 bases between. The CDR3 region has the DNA TGTGCCAGCAGTTCCCCGACCCTTACTAGTGGTGAGCAGTTCTTC. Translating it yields CASSSPTLTSGEQFF.

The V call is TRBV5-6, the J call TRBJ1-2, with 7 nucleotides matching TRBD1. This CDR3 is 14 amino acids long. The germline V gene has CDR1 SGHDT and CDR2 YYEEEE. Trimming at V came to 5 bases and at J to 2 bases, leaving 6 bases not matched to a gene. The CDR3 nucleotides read TGTGCCAGCAGGTCGACAGGGCTCAACTATGGCTACACCTTC. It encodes CASRSTGLNYGYTF.

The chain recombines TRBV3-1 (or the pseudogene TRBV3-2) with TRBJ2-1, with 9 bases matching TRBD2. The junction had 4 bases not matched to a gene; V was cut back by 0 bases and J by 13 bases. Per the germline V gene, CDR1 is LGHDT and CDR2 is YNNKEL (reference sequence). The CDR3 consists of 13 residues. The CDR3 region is CASSQDRLAGQFF. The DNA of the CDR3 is TGTGCCAGCAGCCAAGATAGGCTAGCGGGACAGTTCTTC.

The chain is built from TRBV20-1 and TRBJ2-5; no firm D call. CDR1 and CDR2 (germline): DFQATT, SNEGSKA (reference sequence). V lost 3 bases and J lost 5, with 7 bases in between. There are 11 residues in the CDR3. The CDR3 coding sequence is TGCAGTGCTAGGGTCAGCGAGACCCAGTACTTC. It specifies CSARVSETQYF.

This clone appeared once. As DNA, the CDR3 is TGTGCCACCAGTGCGGCCAGGGGGCAAGCAGATACGCAGTATTTT. Amino acid sequence: CATSAARGQADTQYF. This chain joins TRBV24-1 and TRBJ2-3, with 8 bases matching TRBD1. The CDR3 runs 15 residues. CDR1 is KGHDR, CDR2 SFDVKD, per germline. V trimming: 5 bases; J trimming: 4 bases; junction bases outside the gene matches: 7.

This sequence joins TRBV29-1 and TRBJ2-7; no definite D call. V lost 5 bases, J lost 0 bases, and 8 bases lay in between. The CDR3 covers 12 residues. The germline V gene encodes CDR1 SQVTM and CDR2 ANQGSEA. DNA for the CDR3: TGCAGCGTTTTAAGGAGCTCCTACGAGCAGTACTTC. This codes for CSVLRSSYEQYF.

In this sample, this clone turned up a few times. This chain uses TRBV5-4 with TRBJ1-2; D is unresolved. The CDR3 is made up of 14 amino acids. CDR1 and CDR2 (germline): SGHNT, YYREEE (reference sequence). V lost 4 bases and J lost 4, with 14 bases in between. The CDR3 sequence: CASSPGREIYGYTF. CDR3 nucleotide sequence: TGTGCCAGCAGCCCGGGAAGGGAGATCTATGGCTACACCTTC.

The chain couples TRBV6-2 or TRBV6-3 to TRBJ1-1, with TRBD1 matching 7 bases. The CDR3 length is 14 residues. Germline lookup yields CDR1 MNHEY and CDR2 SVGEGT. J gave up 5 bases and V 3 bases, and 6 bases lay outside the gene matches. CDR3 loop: CASSYTLRGTEAFF. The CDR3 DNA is TGTGCCAGCAGTTATACCCTCAGGGGGACTGAAGCTTTCTTT.

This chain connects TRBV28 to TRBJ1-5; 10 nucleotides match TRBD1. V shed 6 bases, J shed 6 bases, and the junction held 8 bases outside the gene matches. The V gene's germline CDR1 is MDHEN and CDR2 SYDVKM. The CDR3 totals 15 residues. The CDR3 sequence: CASSALTGGLQPQHF. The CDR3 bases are TGTGCCAGCAGCGCCCTGACAGGGGGCCTTCAGCCCCAGCATTTT.